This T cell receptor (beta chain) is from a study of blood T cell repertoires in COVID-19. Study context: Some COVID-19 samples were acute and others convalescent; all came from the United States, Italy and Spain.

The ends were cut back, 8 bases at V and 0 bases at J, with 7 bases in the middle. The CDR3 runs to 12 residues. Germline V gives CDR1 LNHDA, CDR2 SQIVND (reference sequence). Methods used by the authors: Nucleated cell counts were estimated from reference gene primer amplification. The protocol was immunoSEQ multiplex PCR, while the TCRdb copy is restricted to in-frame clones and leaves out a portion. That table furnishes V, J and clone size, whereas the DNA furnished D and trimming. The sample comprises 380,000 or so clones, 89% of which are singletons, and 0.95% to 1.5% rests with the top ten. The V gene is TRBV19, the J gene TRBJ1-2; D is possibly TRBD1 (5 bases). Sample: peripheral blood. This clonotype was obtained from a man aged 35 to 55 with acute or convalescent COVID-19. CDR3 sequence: CASGGTNYGYTF. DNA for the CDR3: TGTGCCAGTGGGGGGACTAACTATGGCTACACCTTC.